The source of this TCR beta chain is a study of tumor-infiltrating lymphocytes in primary liver carcinoma. Joint extraction of RNA and DNA used roughly 18-34 mg of bulk tissue that was unsorted. By surgical resection, the patients were treated for their primary liver carcinoma. Five separate regions were sampled from each tumor. The CDR3 loop spans 17 amino acids. After removal of 8 bases from V and 2 bases from J, the junction contained 19 bases not matched to a gene. Germline V lookup: CDR1 SGHRS, CDR2 YFSETQ. Constant-region priming of about 500 ng total RNA yielded TCR beta cDNA. Amplification in three nested multiplex PCR rounds with slightly modified ARM-PCR gave rise to TCR beta libraries. Primers for the first two PCR rounds were TRBV1-TRBV30 forward primers and a C-beta reverse primer (roughly 10 cycles per round). TCRdb independently ran MiXCR on the multiplex PCR reads; one entry per CDR3 protein. This table holds 70,000 to 95,000 distinct CDR3 sequences, roughly two thirds found once.

The genes are TRBV5-1 and TRBJ2-7; 7 bases agree with TRBD1. This clonotype was sampled from a man aged 40-50 years with primary liver carcinoma and hepatitis B virus infection. The sequenced sample consisted of liver tumor tissue from sampling region 4. Noted subset: tumor region T4, right-lateral pole. The CDR3 is CARSLGEGRDRPYEQYF. The DNA of the CDR3 is TGCGCCAGAAGCCTGGGAGAAGGACGGGACAGACCCTACGAGCAGTACTTC.